The 27 T cell receptor beta chains presented below share a single source sample, sequenced in a study of blood T cell repertoires in COVID-19. Clones were read by immunoSEQ multiplex PCR, and TCRdb kept only the in-frame ones, dropping some. In the table there are 150,000 to 250,000 clones, 85% to 95% of which are singletons. Source material: peripheral blood. The receptor set was obtained from a man aged 25-40 years with COVID-19, enrolled during active disease.

The rearrangement joins TRBV5-1 to TRBJ1-3, with TRBD1 identical over 7 bases. The CDR3 loop spans 16 amino acids. The V segment lost 3 bases and the J segment 0 bases; nucleotides outside the gene matches: 6. Germline-derived CDR1 and CDR2 are SGHRS and YFSETQ. Here the CDR3 DNA reads TGCGCCAGCAGCTACCGGACAGGCGGCTCTGGAAACACCATATATTTT. Amino acids: CASSYRTGGSGNTIYF.

J is TRBJ1-6 and V is TRBV9, with D perhaps TRBD1 (6 bases). Germline V gene sequence: CDR1 SGDLS, CDR2 YYNGEE. V dropped 0 bases and J dropped 7 bases, with 11 bases sitting between them. The CDR3 consists of 15 residues. DNA of the CDR3: TGTGCCAGCAGCGTAGAGCAGGGGTCCAATTCACCCCTCCACTTT. Residues: CASSVEQGSNSPLHF.

This rearrangement joins TRBV7-9 to TRBJ1-4, with 7 nucleotides matching TRBD1. The CDR3 loop spans 15 amino acids. Germline CDR1 reads SEHNR; CDR2 reads FQNEAQ (reference sequence). The V gene end was trimmed by 1 base and the J gene end by 6 bases; junction bases not matched to a gene: 5. The CDR3 DNA reads as TGTGCCAGCAGCTTAGATTGGGACAGCCATGAAAAACTGTTTTTT. Translating it yields CASSLDWDSHEKLFF.

The chain uses TRBV19 and TRBJ1-5; D may be TRBD1 (6 bases). V was cut by 0 bases and J by 4 bases, with 10 bases left in between. The CDR3 is 15 amino acids. In germline, CDR1 is LNHDA, CDR2 SQIVND (reference sequence). The CDR3 region is CASSIDSRGNQPQHF. In nucleotides, the CDR3 is TGTGCCAGTAGTATAGATTCGAGGGGGAATCAGCCCCAGCATTTT.

This clone showed up just once. This sequence joins TRBV21-1 and TRBJ1-2; the table assigns TRBD1, which was not confirmed against the DNA. TRBV21-1 is noted as a pseudogene. The CDR3 sequence is 16 residues long. This CDR3 reads CASSKGGQGAGYGYTF. CDR3 nucleotide sequence: TGTGCCAGCAGCAAAGGGGGACAGGGGGCGGGCTATGGCTACACCTTC.

The V call is TRBV7-9, the J call TRBJ2-5, with a tentative D call TRBD1 (5 bases). CDR1 and CDR2 (germline): SEHNR, FQNEAQ (reference sequence). This CDR3 is 13 amino acids long. Trimming removed 5 bases from V and 7 bases from J, with 14 bases in between. The CDR3 reads CASSQPPTVTQYF. The CDR3 DNA reads TGTGCCAGCAGCCAGCCCCCGACAGTGACCCAGTACTTC.

V is TRBV6-1 and J is TRBJ1-1; 7 bases are shared with TRBD1. Germline assignment: CDR1 MNHNS and CDR2 SASEGT. CDR3 length equals 15 residues. The V segment lost 0 bases and the J segment 7 bases; nucleotides outside the gene matches: 8. The CDR3 DNA sequence: TGTGCCAGCAGTGAAGCGCTTCTTCGACAGGGTGAAGCTTTCTTT. This translates into CASSEALLRQGEAFF.

The chain joins TRBV6-5 to TRBJ1-1; 7 bases are a match to TRBD1. Germline lookup yields CDR1 MNHEY and CDR2 SVGAGI. The V gene end was trimmed by 5 bases and the J gene end by 2 bases; junction bases not matched to a gene: 8. This CDR3 contains 15 residues. CDR3 in amino acids: CASSPPQGGNTEAFF. CDR3 coding DNA: TGTGCCAGCAGTCCCCCGCAGGGGGGAAACACTGAAGCTTTCTTT.

The chain uses TRBV18 and TRBJ2-5; D gene ambiguous. Germline V CDR1 and CDR2: KGHSH, LQKENI. The V end lost 2 bases, the J end lost 4 bases, and 17 bases lay between the germline ends. This CDR3 contains 16 residues. CDR3 protein: CASSPFGLGQTETQYF. As DNA, the CDR3 is TGTGCCAGCTCACCATTCGGTCTTGGGCAGACAGAGACCCAGTACTTC.

The chain links TRBV6-5 to TRBJ1-6; weak D call: TRBD1 (6 bases). Germline V gene sequence: CDR1 MNHEY, CDR2 SVGAGI. The CDR3 covers 15 residues. V lost 3 bases and J 7 bases, leaving 13 bases between the germline ends. CDR3 DNA: TGTGCCAGCAGTTATTCCAGGGGCGCAAATTCACCCCTCCACTTT. This encodes CASSYSRGANSPLHF.

The chain recombines TRBV14 with TRBJ2-7; 7 bases fit TRBD1. The V gene's germline CDR1 is SGHDN and CDR2 FVKESK. V shed 0 bases and J 3 bases; nucleotides not matched to a gene: 2. CDR3 length: 14 residues. The CDR3 DNA sequence: TGTGCCAGCAGCCAAGAAGGGGGCAACTACGAGCAGTACTTC. Its translation: CASSQEGGNYEQYF.

The chain recombines TRBV18 with TRBJ1-3; 8 bases agree with TRBD1. CDR1 KGHSH and CDR2 LQKENI come from the germline V gene. The ends lost 5 bases at V and 1 base at J; junction bases unmatched: 16. The CDR3 is 19 residues long. The chain's CDR3 is CASSKTGTGPAVSGNTIYF. The CDR3 DNA reads TGTGCCAGCTCAAAAACCGGGACAGGCCCCGCGGTTTCTGGAAACACCATATATTTT. The full variable domain, completed using reference TRBV18 and TRBJ1-3, is NAGVMQNPRHLVRRRGQEARLRCSPMKGHSHVYWYRQLPEEGLKFMVYLQKENIIDESGMPKERFSAEFPKEGPSILRIQQVVRGDSAAYFCASSKTGTGPAVSGNTIYFGEGSWLTVV.

The CDR3 DNA reads TGCGCCAGCAGCTTGGGCAGGGATGAGCAGTTCTTC. Protein sequence: CASSLGRDEQFF. V and J are TRBV5-1 and TRBJ2-1; a weak D match, TRBD1 (5 bases). Looked up from germline, CDR1 is SGHRS and CDR2 is YFSETQ. This CDR3 is 12 amino acids long. V was trimmed by 0 bases and J by 8 bases, leaving 6 bases between them.

The chain joins TRBV2 to TRBJ2-7; TRBD2 matches at 8 bases. Germline assignment: CDR1 SNHLY and CDR2 FYNNEI. The CDR3 is 15 amino acids. With 6 bases clipped from V and 2 bases from J, the junction kept 9 bases outside the gene matches. This chain's CDR3 is CASRDATSGPYEQYF. CDR3 in DNA: TGTGCCAGCAGGGACGCTACTAGCGGACCCTACGAGCAGTACTTC.

The chain combines TRBV5-1 with TRBJ1-6; D gene ambiguous. Germline V gives CDR1 SGHRS, CDR2 YFSETQ. The V end lost 0 bases, the J end lost 8 bases, and 9 bases lay between the germline ends. The CDR3 contains 14 residues. CDR3 nucleotide sequence: TGCGCCAGCAGCTTGGACGGTAGTGATTCACCCCTCCACTTT. This encodes CASSLDGSDSPLHF.

The V gene is TRBV29-1, the J gene TRBJ1-1; D is ambiguous. The ends were cut back, 5 bases at V and 0 bases at J, with 10 bases in the middle. Per the germline V gene, CDR1 is SQVTM and CDR2 is ANQGSEA. CDR3 size: 13 residues. CDR3 coding DNA: TGCAGCGTTTCGAATACGGTGAACACTGAAGCTTTCTTT. Translated, it gives CSVSNTVNTEAFF.

Worth noting for this clone: At one end the junction does not follow the germline gene, possibly because of a read error. The rearrangement joins TRBV3-1 (or the pseudogene TRBV3-2) to TRBJ2-2; 7 nucleotides align to TRBD2. The germline gives CDR1 LGHDT, CDR2 YNNKEL (reference sequence). CDR3 size: 18 residues. CDR3 nucleotide sequence: TGTGCCAGCAGCCAAGGAGGGCCAGGACTAGGGAACGCCGGGGAGCTGTTTTTT. Protein: CASSQGGPGLGNAGELFF.

The chain uses TRBV9 and TRBJ1-6; D gene unclear. This CDR3 spans 20 amino acids. Germline V lookup: CDR1 SGDLS, CDR2 YYNGEE. With 0 bases removed from V and 1 base from J, the gap between germline ends came to 20 bases. The CDR3 spells CASSVVDGVGAGSYNSPLHF. The DNA for the CDR3 is TGTGCCAGCAGCGTAGTAGATGGTGTGGGTGCGGGATCCTATAATTCACCCCTCCACTTT.

The rearrangement uses TRBV6-4 and TRBJ2-5; D possibly corresponds to TRBD1 (5 bases). This CDR3 spans 13 amino acids. V dropped 6 bases and J dropped 5 bases, with 13 bases sitting between them. Germline lookup yields CDR1 MRHNA and CDR2 SNTAGT. The CDR3 spells CASSAGILETQYF. In DNA form, the CDR3 reads TGTGCCAGCAGCGCAGGGATTTTGGAGACCCAGTACTTC.

This clone was observed a single time. The chain is built from TRBV29-1 and TRBJ2-3, with D tentatively TRBD2 (6 bases). CDR1 SQVTM and CDR2 ANQGSEA come from the germline V gene. CDR3 length equals 15 residues. Trimming stripped 1 base from V and 1 base from J, with 12 bases between. CDR3 sequence reads: CSVEVGASGTDTQYF. In DNA form, the CDR3 reads TGCAGCGTTGAAGTTGGGGCTAGCGGCACAGATACGCAGTATTTT.

V is TRBV20-1 and J is TRBJ1-1; TRBD1 aligns across 8 bases. This CDR3 comprises 10 residues. V was clipped by 6 bases and J by 12 bases; unmatched bases: 6. Germline V gene sequence: CDR1 DFQATT, CDR2 SNEGSKA (reference sequence). CDR3 sequence (DNA): TGCAGTGCGGGCCAGGGGGCGCCTTTCTTT. Translated: CSAGQGAPFF.

This clone is a singleton in its sample. The chain joins TRBV3-1 (or the pseudogene TRBV3-2) to TRBJ1-2; D is perhaps TRBD1 (5 bases). Trimming pared 4 bases from V and 4 bases from J, leaving 13 bases between. Germline CDR1 LGHDT, CDR2 YNNKEL (reference sequence). CDR3 size: 14 residues. The CDR3 loop is CASSLTSDTYGYTF. CDR3 DNA sequence: TGTGCCAGCAGCCTAACCTCGGACACCTATGGCTACACCTTC.

The J gene is TRBJ1-6, the V gene TRBV7-9; TRBD1 matches 8 bases. The CDR3 has 16 amino acids. Germline V gives CDR1 SEHNR, CDR2 FQNEAQ (reference sequence). V was pared by 6 bases and J by 3 bases, with 7 bases of the junction left unmatched. DNA of the CDR3: TGTGCCAGCAGGGCTACGACAGGGGACTATAATTCACCCCTCCACTTT. It encodes CASRATTGDYNSPLHF.

The gene calls are TRBV9 and TRBJ1-6; D perhaps matches TRBD1 (5 bases). Germline lookup yields CDR1 SGDLS and CDR2 YYNGEE. V shed 2 bases and J shed 5 bases, with 8 bases lying between them. CDR3 size: 14 residues. CDR3 sequence: CASSVDSNNSPLHF. DNA of the CDR3: TGTGCCAGCAGCGTCGACAGTAATAATTCACCCCTCCACTTT.

The genes are TRBV3-1 (or the pseudogene TRBV3-2) and TRBJ2-2, with TRBD1 as a possible D gene (5 bases). V lost 0 bases to trimming and J lost 4 bases, with 12 bases between them. Germline assignment: CDR1 LGHDT and CDR2 YNNKEL (reference sequence). The CDR3 sequence is 16 residues long. CDR3 nucleotide sequence: TGTGCCAGCAGCCAAGACGAAGGGGTAAGCACCGGGGAGCTGTTTTTT. Its translation: CASSQDEGVSTGELFF.

As DNA, the CDR3 is TGTGCCAGCAGCCAAGAGCCGGGAATAAATCAGCCCCAGCATTTT. Its translation is CASSQEPGINQPQHF. The chain carries TRBV3-1 (or the pseudogene TRBV3-2) and TRBJ1-5; D gene ambiguous. Germline lookup yields CDR1 LGHDT and CDR2 YNNKEL (reference sequence). The V and J ends lost 0 bases and 4 bases respectively, with 10 bases between them. This CDR3 is 15 amino acids long.

The V gene is TRBV5-5, the J gene TRBJ1-6, with D possibly being TRBD1 (5 bases). CDR1 is SGHKS and CDR2 is YYEKEE in the germline V gene (reference sequence). Trimming removed 1 base at V and 7 bases at J, with 6 bases between. The CDR3 loop spans 13 amino acids. In DNA form, the CDR3 reads TGTGCCAGCAGCTTGAACAGGAATTCACCCCTCCACTTT. It specifies CASSLNRNSPLHF.